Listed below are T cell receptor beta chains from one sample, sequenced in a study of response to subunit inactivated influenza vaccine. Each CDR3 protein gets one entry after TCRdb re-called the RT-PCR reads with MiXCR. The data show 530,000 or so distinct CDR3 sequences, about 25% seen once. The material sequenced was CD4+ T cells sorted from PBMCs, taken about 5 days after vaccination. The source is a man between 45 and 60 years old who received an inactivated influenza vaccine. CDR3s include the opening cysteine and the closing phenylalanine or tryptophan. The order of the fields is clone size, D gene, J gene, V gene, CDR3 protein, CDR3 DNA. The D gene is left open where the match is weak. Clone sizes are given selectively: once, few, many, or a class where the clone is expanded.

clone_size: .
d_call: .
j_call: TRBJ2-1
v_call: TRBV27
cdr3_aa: CASSFIRDNEQFF
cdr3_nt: TGTGCCAGCAGTTTTATTAGAGACAATGAGCAGTTCTTC

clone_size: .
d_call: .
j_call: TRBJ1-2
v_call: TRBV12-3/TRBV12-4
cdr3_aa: CASSKQVRGYGYTF
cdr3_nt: TGTGCCAGCAGTAAACAGGTTAGGGGCTATGGCTACACCTTC

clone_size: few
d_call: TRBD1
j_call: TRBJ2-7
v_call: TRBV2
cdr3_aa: CASRNRDSSYEQYF
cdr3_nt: TGTGCCAGCAGGAATCGGGACAGCTCCTACGAGCAGTACTTC

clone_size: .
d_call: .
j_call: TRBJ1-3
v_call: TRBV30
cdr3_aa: CAWSATGTGNTIYF
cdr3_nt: TGTGCCTGGAGTGCCACAGGGACAGGAAACACCATATATTTT

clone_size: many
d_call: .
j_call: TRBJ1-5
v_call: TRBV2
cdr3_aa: CASSENGARQPQHF
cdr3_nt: TGTGCCAGCAGTGAAAACGGGGCTCGGCAGCCCCAGCATTTT

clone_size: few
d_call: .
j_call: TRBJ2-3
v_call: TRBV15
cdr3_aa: CATSGLATALTDTQYF
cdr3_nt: TGTGCCACCAGCGGCCTAGCGACGGCTTTGACAGATACGCAGTATTTT

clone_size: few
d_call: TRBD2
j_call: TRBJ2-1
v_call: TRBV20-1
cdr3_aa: CSASFGSPGLAGSEQFF
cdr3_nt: TGCAGTGCTAGTTTTGGCTCTCCGGGACTAGCGGGAAGTGAGCAGTTCTTC

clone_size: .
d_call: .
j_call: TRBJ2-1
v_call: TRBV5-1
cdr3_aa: CASRGLAASSSYNEQFF
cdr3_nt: TGCGCCAGCAGAGGGCTCGCTGCGTCGAGCTCCTACAATGAGCAGTTCTTC

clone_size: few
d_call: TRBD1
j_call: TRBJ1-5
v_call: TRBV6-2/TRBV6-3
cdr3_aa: CASTRTGAGNQPQHF
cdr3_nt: TGTGCCAGCACCAGGACAGGGGCCGGCAATCAGCCCCAGCATTTT

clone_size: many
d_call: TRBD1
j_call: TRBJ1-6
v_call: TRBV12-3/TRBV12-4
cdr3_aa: CASRGDRGIGNSPLHF
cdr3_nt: TGTGCCAGCAGAGGGGACAGGGGAATCGGGAATTCACCCCTCCACTTT

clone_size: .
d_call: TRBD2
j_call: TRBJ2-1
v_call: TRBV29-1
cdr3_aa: CSAVGRGAYNEQFF
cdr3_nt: TGCAGCGCTGTAGGGCGGGGGGCCTACAATGAGCAGTTCTTC

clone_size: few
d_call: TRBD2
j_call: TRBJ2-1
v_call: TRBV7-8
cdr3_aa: CASSPSRSLAGVGRNEQFF
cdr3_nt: TGTGCCAGCAGCCCTAGCCGAAGCCTAGCGGGAGTGGGTAGGAATGAGCAGTTCTTC

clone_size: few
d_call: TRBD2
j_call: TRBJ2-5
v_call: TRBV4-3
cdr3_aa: CASSQSTSGGQETQYF
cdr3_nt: TGCGCCAGCAGCCAGTCGACTAGCGGGGGACAAGAGACCCAGTACTTC

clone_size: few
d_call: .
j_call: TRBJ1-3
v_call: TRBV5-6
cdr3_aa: CASSRGLSGNTIYF
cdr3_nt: TGTGCCAGCAGCAGGGGACTCTCTGGAAACACCATATATTTT

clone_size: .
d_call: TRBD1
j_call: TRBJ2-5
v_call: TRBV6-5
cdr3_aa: CASSYSGARGETQYF
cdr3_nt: TGTGCCAGCAGTTACTCTGGCGCCAGGGGGGAGACCCAGTACTTC

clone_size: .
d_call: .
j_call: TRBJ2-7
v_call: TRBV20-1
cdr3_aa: CSARQGYSYEQYF
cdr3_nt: TGCAGTGCTAGACAGGGGTACTCCTACGAGCAGTACTTC

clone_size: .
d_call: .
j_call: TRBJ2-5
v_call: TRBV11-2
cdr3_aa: CASSHKAQGYGETQYF
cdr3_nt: TGTGCCAGCAGCCACAAAGCTCAGGGGTACGGGGAGACCCAGTACTTC

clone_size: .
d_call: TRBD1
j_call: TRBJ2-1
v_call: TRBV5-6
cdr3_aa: CASSPGAGQVNEQFF
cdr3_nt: TGTGCCAGCAGCCCCGGGGCCGGACAGGTCAATGAGCAGTTCTTC

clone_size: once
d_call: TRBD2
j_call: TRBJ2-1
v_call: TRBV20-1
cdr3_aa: CSAEAGWDEQFF
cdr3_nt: TGCAGTGCTGAAGCGGGGTGGGATGAGCAGTTCTTC

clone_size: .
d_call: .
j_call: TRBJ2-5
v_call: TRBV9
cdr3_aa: CASSVGFSARQETQYF
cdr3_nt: TGTGCCAGCAGCGTAGGTTTCTCGGCGCGGCAAGAGACCCAGTACTTC

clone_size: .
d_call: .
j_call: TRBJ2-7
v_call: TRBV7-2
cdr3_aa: CASSLFVPEEQYF
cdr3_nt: TGTGCCAGCAGCTTATTCGTACCGGAGGAGCAGTACTTC

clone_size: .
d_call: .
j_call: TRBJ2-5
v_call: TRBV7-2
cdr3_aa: CASSRTGTPPWQETQYF
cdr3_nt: TGTGCCAGCAGCCGAACCGGGACTCCCCCTTGGCAAGAGACCCAGTACTTC

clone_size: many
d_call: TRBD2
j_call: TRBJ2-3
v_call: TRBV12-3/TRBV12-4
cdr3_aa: CASSPGVAGGSRDTQYF
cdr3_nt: TGTGCCAGCAGCCCCGGGGTGGCGGGAGGGTCCCGCGATACGCAGTATTTT

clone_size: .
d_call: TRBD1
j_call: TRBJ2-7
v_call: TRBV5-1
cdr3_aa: CASSRWTGGEQYF
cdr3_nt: TGCGCCAGCAGCCGATGGACAGGGGGCGAGCAGTACTTC

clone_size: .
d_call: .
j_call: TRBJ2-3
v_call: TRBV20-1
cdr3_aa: CSARRAGNTDTQYF
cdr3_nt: TGCAGTGCTAGGAGGGCCGGGAACACAGATACGCAGTATTTT

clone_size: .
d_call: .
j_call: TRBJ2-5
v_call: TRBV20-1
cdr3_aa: CSANKGSGQETQYF
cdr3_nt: TGCAGTGCCAACAAAGGGAGCGGCCAAGAGACCCAGTACTTC

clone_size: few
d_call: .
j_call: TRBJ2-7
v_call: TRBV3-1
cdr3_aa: CASSTTRNEQYF
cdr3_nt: TGTGCCAGCAGCACGACTAGAAACGAGCAGTACTTC

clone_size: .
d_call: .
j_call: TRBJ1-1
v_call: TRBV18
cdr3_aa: CASSPFGDTEAFF
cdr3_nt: TGTGCCAGCTCACCCTTCGGGGACACTGAAGCTTTCTTT

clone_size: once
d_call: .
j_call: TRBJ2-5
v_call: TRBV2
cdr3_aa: CASSGGTPSETQYF
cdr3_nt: TGTGCCAGCAGTGGGGGGACTCCGAGCGAGACCCAGTACTTC

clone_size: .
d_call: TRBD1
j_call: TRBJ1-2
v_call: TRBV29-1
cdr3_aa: CSVLDRGVEGYTF
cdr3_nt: TGCAGCGTCCTGGACAGGGGCGTAGAAGGCTACACCTTC

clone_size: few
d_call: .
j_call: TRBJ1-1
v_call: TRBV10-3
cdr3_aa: CAINPGNARNTEAFF
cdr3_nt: TGTGCCATCAACCCAGGGAATGCTCGGAACACTGAAGCTTTCTTT

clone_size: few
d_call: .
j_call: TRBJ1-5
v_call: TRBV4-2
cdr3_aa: CASSQDIGVWQPQHF
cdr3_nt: TGTGCCAGCAGCCAAGATATAGGGGTGTGGCAGCCCCAGCATTTT

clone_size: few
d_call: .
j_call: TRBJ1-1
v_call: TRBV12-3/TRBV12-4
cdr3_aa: CASSFTRDTEAFF
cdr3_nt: TGTGCCAGCAGTTTTACACGGGACACTGAAGCTTTCTTT

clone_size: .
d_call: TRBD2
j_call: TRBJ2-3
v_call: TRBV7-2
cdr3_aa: CASSQGLAGALGDTQYF
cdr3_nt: TGTGCCAGCAGCCAGGGACTAGCGGGAGCGTTGGGGGATACGCAGTATTTT

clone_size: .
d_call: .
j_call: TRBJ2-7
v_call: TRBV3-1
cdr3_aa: CASSQDSLTEQYF
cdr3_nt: TGTGCCAGCAGCCAAGACAGCCTTACAGAGCAGTACTTC

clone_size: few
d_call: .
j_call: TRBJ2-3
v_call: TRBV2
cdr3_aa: CASQRLVDTQYF
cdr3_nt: TGTGCCAGCCAACGACTTGTGGATACGCAGTATTTT

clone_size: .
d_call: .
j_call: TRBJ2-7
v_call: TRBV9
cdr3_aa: CASSVVGGGTYEQYF
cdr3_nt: TGTGCCAGCAGCGTAGTAGGGGGGGGAACCTACGAGCAGTACTTC

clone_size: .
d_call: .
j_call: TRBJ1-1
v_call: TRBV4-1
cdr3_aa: CASSRVPRDAEAFF
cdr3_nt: TGCGCCAGCAGCCGCGTACCGAGGGACGCTGAAGCTTTCTTT

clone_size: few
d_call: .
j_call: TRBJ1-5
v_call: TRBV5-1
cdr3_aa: CASSYAGDFDQPQHF
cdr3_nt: TGCGCCAGCAGCTACGCCGGGGATTTTGATCAGCCCCAGCATTTT

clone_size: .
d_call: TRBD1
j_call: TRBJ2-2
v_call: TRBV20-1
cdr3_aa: CSAPDGQGVTGELFF
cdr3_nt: TGCAGTGCGCCAGACGGACAGGGAGTTACCGGGGAGCTGTTTTTT

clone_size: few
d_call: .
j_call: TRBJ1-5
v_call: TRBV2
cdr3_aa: CASRRGLGQGSDQPQHF
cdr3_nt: TGTGCCAGCCGCAGAGGACTCGGCCAGGGATCAGATCAGCCCCAGCATTTT

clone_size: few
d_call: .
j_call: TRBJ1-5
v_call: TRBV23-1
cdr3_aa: CASVPGRKSNQPQHF
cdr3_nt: TGCGCCAGCGTTCCGGGACGGAAAAGCAATCAGCCCCAGCATTTT

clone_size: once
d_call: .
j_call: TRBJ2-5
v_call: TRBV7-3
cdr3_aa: CASSLSGTETQYF
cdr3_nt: TGTGCCAGCAGCTTAAGCGGGACAGAGACCCAGTACTTC

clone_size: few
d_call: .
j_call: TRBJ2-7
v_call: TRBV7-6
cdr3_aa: CASSPRQSYEQYF
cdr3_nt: TGTGCCAGCAGCCCCCGACAGAGCTACGAGCAGTACTTC

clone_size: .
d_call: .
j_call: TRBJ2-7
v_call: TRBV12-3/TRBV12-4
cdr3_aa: CASSAGGKEQYF
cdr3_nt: TGTGCCAGCAGCGCCGGGGGTAAGGAGCAGTACTTC

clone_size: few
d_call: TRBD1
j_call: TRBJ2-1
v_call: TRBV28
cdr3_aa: CASSTQGAQGYNEQFF
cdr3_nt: TGTGCCAGCAGTACACAGGGGGCGCAAGGGTACAATGAGCAGTTCTTC

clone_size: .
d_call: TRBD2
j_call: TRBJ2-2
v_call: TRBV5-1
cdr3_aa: CASSLVRAGAPGTGELFF
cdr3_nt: TGCGCCAGCAGCTTGGTGCGAGCGGGAGCACCGGGCACCGGGGAGCTGTTTTTT

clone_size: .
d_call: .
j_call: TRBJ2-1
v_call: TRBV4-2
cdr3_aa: CASSQDPRQGSYNEQFF
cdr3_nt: TGTGCCAGCAGCCAAGATCCCCGCCAGGGCTCCTACAATGAGCAGTTCTTC

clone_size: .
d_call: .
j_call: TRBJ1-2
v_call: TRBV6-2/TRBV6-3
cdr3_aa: CASSSTLHYGYTF
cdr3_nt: TGTGCCAGCAGTTCCACCTTGCACTATGGCTACACCTTC

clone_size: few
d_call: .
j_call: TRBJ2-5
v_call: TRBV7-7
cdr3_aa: CASSFGFRETQYF
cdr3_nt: TGTGCTAGCAGCTTTGGATTCAGAGAGACCCAGTACTTC

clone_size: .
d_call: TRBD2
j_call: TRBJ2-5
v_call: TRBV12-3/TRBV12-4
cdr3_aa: CASSLGIAGAPGETQYF
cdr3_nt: TGTGCCAGCAGTTTAGGGATAGCGGGAGCCCCCGGGGAGACCCAGTACTTC

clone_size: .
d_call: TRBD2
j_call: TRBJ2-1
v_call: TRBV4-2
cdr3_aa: CASSQEHGGRAGEQFF
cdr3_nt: TGTGCCAGCAGCCAAGAACATGGCGGGAGGGCCGGTGAGCAGTTCTTC

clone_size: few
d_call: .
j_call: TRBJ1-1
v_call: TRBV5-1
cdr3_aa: CASSSDRDITTEAFF
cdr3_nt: TGCGCCAGCAGCTCAGACCGGGACATAACGACTGAAGCTTTCTTT

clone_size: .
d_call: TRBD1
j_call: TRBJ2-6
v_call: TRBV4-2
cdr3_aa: CASSQSTGVGGANVLTF
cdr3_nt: TGTGCCAGCAGCCAGTCAACAGGGGTCGGGGGGGCCAACGTCCTGACTTTC

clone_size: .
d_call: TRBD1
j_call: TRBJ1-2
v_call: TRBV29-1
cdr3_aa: CSVRKDRANYGYTF
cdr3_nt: TGCAGCGTCAGAAAGGACAGGGCAAACTATGGCTACACCTTC

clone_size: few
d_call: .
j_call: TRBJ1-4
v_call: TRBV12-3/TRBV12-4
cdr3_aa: CASSLESGRVNEKLFF
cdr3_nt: TGTGCCAGCAGTTTAGAAAGTGGTCGGGTTAACGAAAAACTGTTTTTT

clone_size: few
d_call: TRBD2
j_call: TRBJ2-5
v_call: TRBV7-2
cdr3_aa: CASSTRIAGGQETQYF
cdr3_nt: TGTGCCAGCAGCACCCGAATAGCGGGAGGGCAAGAGACCCAGTACTTC